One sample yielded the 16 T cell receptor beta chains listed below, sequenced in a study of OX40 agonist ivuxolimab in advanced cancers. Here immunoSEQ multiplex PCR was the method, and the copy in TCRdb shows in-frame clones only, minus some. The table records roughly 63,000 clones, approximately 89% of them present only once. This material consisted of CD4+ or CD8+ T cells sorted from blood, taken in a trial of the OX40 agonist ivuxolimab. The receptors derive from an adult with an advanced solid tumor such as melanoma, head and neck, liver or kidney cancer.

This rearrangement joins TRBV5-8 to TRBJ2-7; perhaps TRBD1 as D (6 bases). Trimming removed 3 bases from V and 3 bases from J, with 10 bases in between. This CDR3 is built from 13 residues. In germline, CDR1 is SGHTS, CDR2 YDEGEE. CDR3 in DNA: TGTGCCAGCAGCTGGGACAAGGACTACGAGCAGTACTTC. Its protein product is CASSWDKDYEQYF.

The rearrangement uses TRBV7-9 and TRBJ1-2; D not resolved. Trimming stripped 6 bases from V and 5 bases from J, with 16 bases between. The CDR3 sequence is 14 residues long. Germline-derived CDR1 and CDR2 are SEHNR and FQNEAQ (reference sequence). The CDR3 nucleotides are TGTGCCAGCAGTCCCGACCTCAGGCTTTATGGCTACACCTTC. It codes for CASSPDLRLYGYTF.

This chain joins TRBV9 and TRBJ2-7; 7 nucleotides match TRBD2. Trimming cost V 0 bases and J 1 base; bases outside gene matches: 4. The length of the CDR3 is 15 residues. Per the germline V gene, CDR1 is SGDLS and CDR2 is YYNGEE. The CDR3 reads CASSVASGQSYEQYF. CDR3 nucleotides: TGTGCCAGCAGCGTAGCTAGCGGTCAGTCCTACGAGCAGTACTTC.

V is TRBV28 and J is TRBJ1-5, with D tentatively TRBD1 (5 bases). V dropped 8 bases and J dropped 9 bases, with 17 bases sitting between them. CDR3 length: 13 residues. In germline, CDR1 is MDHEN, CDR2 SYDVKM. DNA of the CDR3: TGTGCCAGCGAGGGACCCTCTAAGGGGCCCCAGCATTTT. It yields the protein CASEGPSKGPQHF.

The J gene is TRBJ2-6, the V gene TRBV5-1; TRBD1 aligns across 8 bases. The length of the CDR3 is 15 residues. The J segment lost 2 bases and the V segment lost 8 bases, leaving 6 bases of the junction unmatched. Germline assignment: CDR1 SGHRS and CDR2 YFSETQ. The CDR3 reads CASDRGEAGANVLTF. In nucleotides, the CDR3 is TGCGCCAGTGACAGGGGTGAGGCTGGGGCCAACGTCCTGACTTTC.

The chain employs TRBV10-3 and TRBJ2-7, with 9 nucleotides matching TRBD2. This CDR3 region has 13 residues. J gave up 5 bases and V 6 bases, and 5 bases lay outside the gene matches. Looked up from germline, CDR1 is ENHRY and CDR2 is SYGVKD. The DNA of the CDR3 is TGTGCCATCAGCCTCGCGGGGGGGAACGAGCAGTACTTC. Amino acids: CAISLAGGNEQYF.

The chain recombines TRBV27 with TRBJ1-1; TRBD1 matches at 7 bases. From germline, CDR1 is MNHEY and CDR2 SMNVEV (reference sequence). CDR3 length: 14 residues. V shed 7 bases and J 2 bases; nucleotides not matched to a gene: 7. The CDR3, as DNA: TGTGCCAGCACGACCGGGACAGTCAACACTGAAGCTTTCTTT. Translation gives CASTTGTVNTEAFF.

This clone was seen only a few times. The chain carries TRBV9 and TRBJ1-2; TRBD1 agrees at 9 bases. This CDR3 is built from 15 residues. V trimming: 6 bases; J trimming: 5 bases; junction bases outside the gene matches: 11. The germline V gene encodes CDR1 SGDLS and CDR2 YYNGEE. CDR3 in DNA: TGTGCCAGCACGACGGACCCGACAGGGGGGTATGGCTACACCTTC. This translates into CASTTDPTGGYGYTF.

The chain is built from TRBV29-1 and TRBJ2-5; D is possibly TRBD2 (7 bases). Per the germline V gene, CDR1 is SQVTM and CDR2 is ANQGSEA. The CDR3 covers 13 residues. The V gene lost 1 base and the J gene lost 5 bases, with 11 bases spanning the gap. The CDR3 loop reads CSVEGGGRETQYF. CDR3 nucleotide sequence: TGCAGCGTTGAAGGGGGGGGGCGTGAGACCCAGTACTTC. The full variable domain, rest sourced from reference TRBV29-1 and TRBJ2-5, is SAVISQKPSRDICQRGTSLTIQCQVDSQVTMMFWYRQQPGQSLTLIATANQGSEATYESGFVIDKFPISRPNLTFSTLTVSNMSPEDSSIYLCSVEGGGRETQYFGPGTRLLVL.

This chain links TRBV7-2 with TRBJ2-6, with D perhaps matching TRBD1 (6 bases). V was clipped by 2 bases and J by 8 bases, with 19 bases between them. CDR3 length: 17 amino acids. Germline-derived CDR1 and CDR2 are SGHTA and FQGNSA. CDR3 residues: CASSLMTWQGKTNVLTF. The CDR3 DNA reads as TGTGCCAGCAGCTTAATGACGTGGCAGGGGAAGACCAACGTCCTGACTTTC.

CDR3 sequence (DNA): TGTGCCAGCAGCTTTGCGGGACAGGGGGCGAGTGAGCAGTTCTTC. It translates to CASSFAGQGASEQFF. V is TRBV11-2 and J is TRBJ2-1; TRBD1 matches 12 bases. Germline trimming cut 3 bases from V and 9 bases from J; bases unmatched to any gene: 6. Germline loops: CDR1 SGHAT, CDR2 FQNNGV. This CDR3 region has 15 residues.

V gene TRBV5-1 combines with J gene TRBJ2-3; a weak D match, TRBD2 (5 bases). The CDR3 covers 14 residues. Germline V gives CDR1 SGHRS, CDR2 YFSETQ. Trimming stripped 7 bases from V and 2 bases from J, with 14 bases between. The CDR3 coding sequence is TGCGCCAGCGGAGGTCCCCAAATCACAGATACGCAGTATTTT. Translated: CASGGPQITDTQYF.

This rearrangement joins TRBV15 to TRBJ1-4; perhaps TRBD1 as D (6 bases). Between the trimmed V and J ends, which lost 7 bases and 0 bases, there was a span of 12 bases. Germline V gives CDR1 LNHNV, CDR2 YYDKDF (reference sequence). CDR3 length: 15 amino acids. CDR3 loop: CATNKQGATNEKLFF. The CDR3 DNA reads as TGTGCCACCAACAAACAGGGTGCAACTAATGAAAAACTGTTTTTT.

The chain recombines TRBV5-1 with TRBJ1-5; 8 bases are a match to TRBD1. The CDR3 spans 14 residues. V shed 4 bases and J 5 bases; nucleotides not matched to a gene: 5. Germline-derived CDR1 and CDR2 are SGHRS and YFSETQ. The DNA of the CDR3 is TGCGCCAGCAGCCCAGGGACAGGTGATCAGCCCCAGCATTTT. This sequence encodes CASSPGTGDQPQHF.

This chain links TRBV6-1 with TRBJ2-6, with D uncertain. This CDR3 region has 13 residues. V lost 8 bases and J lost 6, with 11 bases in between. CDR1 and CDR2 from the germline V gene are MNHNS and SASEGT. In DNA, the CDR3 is TGTGCCAGCTGCTTCGGAGAGGCCAACGTCCTGACTTTC. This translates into CASCFGEANVLTF.

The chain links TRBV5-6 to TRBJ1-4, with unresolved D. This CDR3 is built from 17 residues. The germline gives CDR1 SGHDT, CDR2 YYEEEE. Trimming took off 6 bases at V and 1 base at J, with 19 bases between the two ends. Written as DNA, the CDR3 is TGTGCCAGCACCTTCCAGATCCAAGGTGGAACTAATGAAAAACTGTTTTTT. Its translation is CASTFQIQGGTNEKLFF.